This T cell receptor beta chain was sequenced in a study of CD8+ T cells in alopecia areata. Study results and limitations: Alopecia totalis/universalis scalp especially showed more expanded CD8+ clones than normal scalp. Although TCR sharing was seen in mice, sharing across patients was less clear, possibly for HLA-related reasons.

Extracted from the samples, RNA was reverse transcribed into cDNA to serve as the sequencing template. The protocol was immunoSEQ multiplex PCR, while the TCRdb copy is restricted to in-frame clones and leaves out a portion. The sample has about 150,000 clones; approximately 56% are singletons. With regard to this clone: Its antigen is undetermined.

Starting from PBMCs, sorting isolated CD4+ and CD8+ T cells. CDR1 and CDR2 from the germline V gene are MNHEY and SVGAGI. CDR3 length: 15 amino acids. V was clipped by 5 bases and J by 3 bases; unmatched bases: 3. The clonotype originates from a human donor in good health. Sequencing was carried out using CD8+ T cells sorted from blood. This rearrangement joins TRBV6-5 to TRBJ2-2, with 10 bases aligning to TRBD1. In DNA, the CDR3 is TGTGCCAGCAGTGCCGGGACAGGGGACACCGGGGAGCTGTTTTTT. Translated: CASSAGTGDTGELFF.